This TCR beta chain was found in a study of shared clonotypes between healthy human individuals (dated by TCRdb to between 2020 and 2021). In terms of the full investigation: The cohort included a few men and a couple of women between 18 and 49 years of age. For each donor, three plates each were used for CD4 naive and CD4 memory, two plates were used for CD8 naive, and one plate was used for CD8 memory. Blood TCR repertoires of a handful of healthy adults were deeply sequenced to estimate repertoire size and the extent of clonotype sharing between individuals. Different laboratories and diverse techniques were used to prepare libraries and sequence TCR repertoires, to increase sequencing depth and limit assay-specific biases. Leukapheresis yielded between about 0.9 and 8.9 billion PBMCs per donor.

The donors were healthy, HIV-negative adults who had no recently reported acute infections or vaccinations. Every donor was a Caucasian adult living in Nashville, Tennessee, USA. CD4+ T cells were enriched by magnetic negative selection, after which naive cells were positively selected on CD45RA and the negative fraction was taken as the memory subset. Blood was obtained by leukapheresis, after which PBMCs were separated by Ficoll-Histopaque density gradient centrifugation and cryopreserved in liquid nitrogen vapor phase. Purity and quantity of every magnetically sorted T cell population were checked by analytical flow cytometry. Genomic DNA was isolated from every sorted fraction and measured by UV absorbance on a Nanodrop 2000c. Study-wide findings and limitations: Rarefaction of sorted-subset datasets indicated incomplete sequencing despite the large sequencing depth. Higher generation probabilities were observed for clonotypes shared by all four sorted-subset donors than for non-shared clonotypes. Based on pairwise subsampling, the degree of clonotype sharing among donors was expected to be affected by sequencing depth. When a handful of donors were compared, the shared fraction of clonotypes was about 5.4% for naive CD4, 3.5% to 4% for naive CD8, more than 2% for memory CD4, and less than 0.5% for memory CD8. Because the study included a small number of donors, the genetic and exposure-history diversity represented was limited. Sampling was restricted to blood, and TCR repertoires in tissue are likely to differ from TCR repertoires in blood. Naive subsets generally had larger estimated clonotype richness than memory subsets.

Trimming accounts for 0 bases at V and 5 bases at J, while the number of junction bases matched to no gene is 6. The germline V gene sets CDR1 to MGHDK and CDR2 to SYGVNS. Counted from cysteine to phenylalanine, this CDR3 has 15 amino acids. CDR3 DNA only is kept here, 45 bases in frame from base 1. Using the deep immunoSEQ assay, TCR CDR3 regions were amplified from genomic DNA by multiplex PCR. Extracted genomic DNA from each cell subset was spread evenly across all wells of several immunoSEQ 96-well plates, with each plate serving as a replicate. Each replicate PCR for sorted subsets received approximately 220 ng genomic DNA, equal to roughly 30,000 T cell genomes. Purified libraries were measured with a Qubit 3.0 fluorometer, size-checked on a Bioanalyzer 2100, and measured again with the KAPA Library Quantification kit. Each immunoSEQ 96-well plate was sequenced on its own single-read 150-cycle Illumina NextSeq 550 flow cell. Per the original workflow: Because the immunoSEQ output included only junctional sequences and no quality scores, the filtering could not be the same as the filtering used for full-length reads. Sequences were annotated with PyIR, a Python wrapper for IgBLAST v1.9, and V/J genes and CDR3 were assigned using IMGT germline references. Reads were filtered out if the reads had weak V/J assignments (E-value above 1e-6), no CDR3, stop codons, out-of-frame junctions, or ambiguous translated residues. A V3J clonotype was defined by an identical inferred V gene, J gene, and CDR3 amino acid sequence. Percentage overlap between repertoires was calculated by dividing the number of shared unique clonotypes by the size of the smaller repertoire. RTK rarefaction, the Chao1 estimator, and Recon v2.1 estimates of unobserved clonotypes were used to assess repertoire richness. For all TCRbeta clonotypes obtained by the gDNA method from a few donors, generation probabilities were computed with OLGA. TCRdb provides this immuneACCESS table in a form limited to in-frame rearrangements. Some clones are lacking; in checked studies, under half of them reflect an unresolved V gene, and why the rest are absent is not known. The V and J calls and clone size were taken over from that table, and D and trimming were inferred from the DNA. In this sample the table shows fewer than 2.5 million clones, roughly 93% of which occur a single time. The ten largest clonotypes hold 0.36% of the sample.

Of note for this clone: No antigen is known for it. No much larger clonotype is one base removed from it; base qualities were not supplied.

The chain is assembled from TRBV25-1 and TRBJ2-5, and 7 bases in between align with TRBD2. Input material: naive CD4+ T cells from PBMCs. What the cell subset or site label conveys for this sample: CD45RA+ positively selected. The sequence was obtained from a man aged 18 to 30 in good health. Some clones in this sample may be carry-over from other donors' samples. The CDR3 region reads CASSEYGGRVETQYF. The base sequence is TGTGCCAGCAGTGAATATGGGGGGAGGGTGGAGACCCAGTACTTC.